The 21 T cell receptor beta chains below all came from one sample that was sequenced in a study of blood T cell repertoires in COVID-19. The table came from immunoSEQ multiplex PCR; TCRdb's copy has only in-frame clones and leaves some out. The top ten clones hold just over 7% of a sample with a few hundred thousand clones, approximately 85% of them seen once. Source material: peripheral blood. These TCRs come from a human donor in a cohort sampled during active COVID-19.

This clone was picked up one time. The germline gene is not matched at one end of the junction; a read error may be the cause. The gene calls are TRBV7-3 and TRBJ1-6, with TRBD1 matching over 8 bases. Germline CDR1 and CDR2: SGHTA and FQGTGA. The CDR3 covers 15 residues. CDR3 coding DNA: TGTGCCAGCAGCCTAACAGGACAGGGAGCTTCACCCCTCCACTTT. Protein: CASSLTGQGASPLHF.

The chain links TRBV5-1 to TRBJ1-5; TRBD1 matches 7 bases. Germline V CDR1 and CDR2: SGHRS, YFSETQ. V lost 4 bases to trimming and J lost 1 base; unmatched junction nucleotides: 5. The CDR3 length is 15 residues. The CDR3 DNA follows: TGCGCCAGCAGCAAGACAGGGAGCAGCAATCAGCCCCAGCATTTT. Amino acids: CASSKTGSSNQPQHF.

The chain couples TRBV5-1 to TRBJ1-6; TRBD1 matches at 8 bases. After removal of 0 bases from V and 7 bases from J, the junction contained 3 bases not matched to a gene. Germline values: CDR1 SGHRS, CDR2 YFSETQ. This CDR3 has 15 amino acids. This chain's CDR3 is CASSLVQGANSPLHF. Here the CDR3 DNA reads TGCGCCAGCAGCTTGGTTCAGGGGGCAAATTCACCCCTCCACTTT.

CDR3 in DNA: TGTGCCAGCAGTGATGGGAGCGGGGTCTACAATGAGCAGTTCTTC. The encoded protein is CASSDGSGVYNEQFF. The chain is built from TRBV6-1 and TRBJ2-1; TRBD2 aligns across 7 bases. Germline lookup yields CDR1 MNHNS and CDR2 SASEGT. The CDR3 has 15 residues. With 3 bases clipped from V and 3 bases from J, the junction kept 5 bases outside the gene matches.

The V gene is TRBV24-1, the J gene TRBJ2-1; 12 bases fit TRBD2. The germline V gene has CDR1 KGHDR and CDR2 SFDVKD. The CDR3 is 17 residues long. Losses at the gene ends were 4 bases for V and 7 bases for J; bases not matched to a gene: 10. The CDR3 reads CATSDHTSGGPMNEQFF. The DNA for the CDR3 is TGTGCCACCAGTGACCATACTAGCGGGGGGCCTATGAATGAGCAGTTCTTC.

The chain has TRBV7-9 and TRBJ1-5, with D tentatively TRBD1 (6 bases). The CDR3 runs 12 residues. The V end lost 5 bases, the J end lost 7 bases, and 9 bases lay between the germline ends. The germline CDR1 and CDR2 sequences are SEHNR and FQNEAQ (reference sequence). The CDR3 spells CASSPQGQPQHF. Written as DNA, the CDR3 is TGTGCCAGCAGCCCACAGGGCCAGCCCCAGCATTTT.

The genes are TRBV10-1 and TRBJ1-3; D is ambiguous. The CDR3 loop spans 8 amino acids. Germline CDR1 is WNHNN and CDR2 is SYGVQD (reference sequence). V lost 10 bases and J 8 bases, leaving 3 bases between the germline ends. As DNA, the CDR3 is TGCGCCACCTACACCATATATTTT. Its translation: CATYTIYF.

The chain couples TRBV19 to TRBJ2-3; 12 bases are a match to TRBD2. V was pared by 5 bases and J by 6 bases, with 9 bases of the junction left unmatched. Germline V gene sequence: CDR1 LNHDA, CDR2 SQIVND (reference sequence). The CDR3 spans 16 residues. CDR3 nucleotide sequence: TGTGCCAGTAGTTATGGGCTAGCGGGGGGGCTGGATACGCAGTATTTT. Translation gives CASSYGLAGGLDTQYF.

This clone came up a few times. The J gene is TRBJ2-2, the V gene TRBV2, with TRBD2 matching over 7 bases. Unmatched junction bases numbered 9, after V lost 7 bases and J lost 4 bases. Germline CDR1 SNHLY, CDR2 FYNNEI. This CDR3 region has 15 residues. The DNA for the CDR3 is TGTGCCAGCATTCGGGACGGGGGGTCCACCGGGGAGCTGTTTTTT. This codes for CASIRDGGSTGELFF. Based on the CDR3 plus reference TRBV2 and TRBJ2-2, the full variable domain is EPEVTQTPSHQVTQMGQEVILRCVPISNHLYFYWYRQILGQKVEFLVSFYNNEISEKSEIFDDQFSVERPDGSNFTLKIRSTKLEDSAMYFCASIRDGGSTGELFFGEGSRLTVL.

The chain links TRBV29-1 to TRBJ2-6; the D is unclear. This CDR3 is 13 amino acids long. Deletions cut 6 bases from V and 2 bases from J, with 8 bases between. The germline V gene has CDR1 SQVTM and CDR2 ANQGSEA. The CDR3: CSVAAPGANVLTF. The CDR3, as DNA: TGCAGCGTGGCGGCGCCTGGGGCCAACGTCCTGACTTTC.

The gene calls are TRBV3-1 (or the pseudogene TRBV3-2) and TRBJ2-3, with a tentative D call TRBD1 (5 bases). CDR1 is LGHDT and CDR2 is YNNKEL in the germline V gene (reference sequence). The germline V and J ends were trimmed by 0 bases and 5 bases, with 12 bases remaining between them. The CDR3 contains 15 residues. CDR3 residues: CASSQDWGPGDTQYF. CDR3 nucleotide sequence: TGTGCCAGCAGCCAAGACTGGGGCCCGGGAGATACGCAGTATTTT.

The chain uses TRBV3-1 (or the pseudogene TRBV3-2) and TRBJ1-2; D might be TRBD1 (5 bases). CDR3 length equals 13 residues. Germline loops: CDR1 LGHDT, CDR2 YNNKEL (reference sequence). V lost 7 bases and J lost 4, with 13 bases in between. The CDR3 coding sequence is TGTGCCAGCACAAGACAGTTCGGCTATGGCTACACCTTC. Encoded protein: CASTRQFGYGYTF.

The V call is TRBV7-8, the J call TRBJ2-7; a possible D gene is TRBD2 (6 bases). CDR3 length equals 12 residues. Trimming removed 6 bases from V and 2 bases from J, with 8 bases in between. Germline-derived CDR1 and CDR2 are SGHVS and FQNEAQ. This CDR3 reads CASRGGAYEQYF. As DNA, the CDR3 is TGTGCCAGCAGGGGCGGGGCCTACGAGCAGTACTTC.

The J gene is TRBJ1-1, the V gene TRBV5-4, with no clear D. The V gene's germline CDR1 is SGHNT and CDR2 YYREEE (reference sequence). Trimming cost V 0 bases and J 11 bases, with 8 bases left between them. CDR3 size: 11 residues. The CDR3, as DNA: TGTGCCAGCAGCTTGGGGAGAAGGGCTTTCTTT. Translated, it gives CASSLGRRAFF.

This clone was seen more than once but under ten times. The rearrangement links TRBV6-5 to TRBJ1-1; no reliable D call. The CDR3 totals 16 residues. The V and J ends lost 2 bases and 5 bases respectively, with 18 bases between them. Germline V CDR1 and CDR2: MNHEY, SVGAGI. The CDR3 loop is CASSYAPTMGRTEAFF. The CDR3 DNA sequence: TGTGCCAGCAGTTACGCACCCACTATGGGTAGGACTGAAGCTTTCTTT.

CDR3 region: CAISTGGESTEAFF. DNA for the CDR3: TGTGCCATCAGTACAGGGGGCGAGAGTACTGAAGCTTTCTTT. The J gene is TRBJ1-1, the V gene TRBV10-3, with 9 positions matching TRBD1. The CDR3 extends over 14 amino acids. Germline values: CDR1 ENHRY, CDR2 SYGVKD. After removal of 5 bases from V and 5 bases from J, the junction contained 6 bases not matched to a gene.

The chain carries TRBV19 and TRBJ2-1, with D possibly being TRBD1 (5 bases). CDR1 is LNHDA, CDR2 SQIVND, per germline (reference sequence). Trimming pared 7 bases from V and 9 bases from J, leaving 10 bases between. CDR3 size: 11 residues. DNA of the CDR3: TGTGCCAGTAAAGGGGCCGGTGAGCAGTTCTTC. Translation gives CASKGAGEQFF. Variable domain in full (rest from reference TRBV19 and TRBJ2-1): DGGITQSPKYLFRKEGQNVTLSCEQNLNHDAMYWYRQDPGQGLRLIYYSQIVNDFQKGDIAEGYSVSREKKESFPLTVTSAQKNPTAFYLCASKGAGEQFFGPGTRLTVL.

In nucleotides, the CDR3 is TGTGCCATCAAGACAATGGCTGGAAACACCATATATTTT. It encodes CAIKTMAGNTIYF. The chain couples TRBV10-3 to TRBJ1-3; no definite D call. V was trimmed by 7 bases and J by 2 bases, leaving 9 bases between them. The germline CDR1 and CDR2 sequences are ENHRY and SYGVKD. This CDR3 contains 13 residues.

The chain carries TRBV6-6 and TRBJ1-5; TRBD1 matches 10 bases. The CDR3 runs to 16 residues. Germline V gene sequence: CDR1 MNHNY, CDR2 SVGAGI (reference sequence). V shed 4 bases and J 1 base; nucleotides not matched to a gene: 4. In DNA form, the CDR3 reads TGTGCCAGCAGTTCGTTGACAGGGGGCAGCAATCAGCCCCAGCATTTT. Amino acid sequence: CASSSLTGGSNQPQHF.

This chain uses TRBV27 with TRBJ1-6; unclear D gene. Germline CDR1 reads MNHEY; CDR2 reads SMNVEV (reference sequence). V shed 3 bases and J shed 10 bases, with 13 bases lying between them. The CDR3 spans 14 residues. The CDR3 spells CASSFGRDGSPLHF. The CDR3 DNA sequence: TGTGCCAGCAGTTTCGGGCGGGATGGGTCACCCCTCCACTTT.

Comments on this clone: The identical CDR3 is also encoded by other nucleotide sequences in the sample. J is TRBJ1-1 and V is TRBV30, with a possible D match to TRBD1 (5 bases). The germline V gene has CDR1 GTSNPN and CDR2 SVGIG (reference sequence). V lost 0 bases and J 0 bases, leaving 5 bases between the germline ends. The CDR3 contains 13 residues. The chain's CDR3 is CAWSVGVNTEAFF. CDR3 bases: TGTGCCTGGAGTGTAGGGGTGAACACTGAAGCTTTCTTT.